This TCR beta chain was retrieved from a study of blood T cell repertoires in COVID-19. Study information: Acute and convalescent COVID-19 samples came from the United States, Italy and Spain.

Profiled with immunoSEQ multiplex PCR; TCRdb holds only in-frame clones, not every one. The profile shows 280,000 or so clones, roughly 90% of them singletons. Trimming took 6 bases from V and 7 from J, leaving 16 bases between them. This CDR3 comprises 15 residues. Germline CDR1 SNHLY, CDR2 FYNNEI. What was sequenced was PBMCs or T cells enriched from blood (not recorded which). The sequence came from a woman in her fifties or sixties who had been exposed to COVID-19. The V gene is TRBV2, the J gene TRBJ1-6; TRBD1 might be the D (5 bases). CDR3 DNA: TGTGCCAGCAGGGTAGGAGGGGTCAACAATTCACCCCTCCACTTT. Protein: CASRVGGVNNSPLHF.